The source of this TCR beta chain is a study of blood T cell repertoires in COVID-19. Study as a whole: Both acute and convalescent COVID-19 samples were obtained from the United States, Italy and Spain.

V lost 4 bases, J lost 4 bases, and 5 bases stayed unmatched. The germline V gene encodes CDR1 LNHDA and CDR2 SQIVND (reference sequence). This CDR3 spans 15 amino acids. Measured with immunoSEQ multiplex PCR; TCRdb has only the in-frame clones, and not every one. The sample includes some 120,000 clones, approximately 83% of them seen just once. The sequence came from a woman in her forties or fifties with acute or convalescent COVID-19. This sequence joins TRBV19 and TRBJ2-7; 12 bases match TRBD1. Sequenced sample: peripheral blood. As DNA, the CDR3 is TGTGCCAGTAGTAGTCCGGGACAGGGGGCTTACGAGCAGTACTTC. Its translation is CASSSPGQGAYEQYF.